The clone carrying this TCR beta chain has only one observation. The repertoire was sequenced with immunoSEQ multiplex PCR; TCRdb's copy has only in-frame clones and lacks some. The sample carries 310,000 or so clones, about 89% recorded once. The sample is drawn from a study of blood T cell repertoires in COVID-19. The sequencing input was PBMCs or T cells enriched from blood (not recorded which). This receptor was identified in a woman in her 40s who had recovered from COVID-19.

DNA of the CDR3: TGCGCCAGCAGTCCCTCACTGACCCAGTACTTC. It encodes CASSPSLTQYF. The chain is built from TRBV10-2 and TRBJ2-5; D is undetermined. V lost 5 bases and J 7 bases, leaving 8 bases between the germline ends. Germline-derived CDR1 and CDR2 are WSHSY and SAAADI. This CDR3 contains 11 residues.